Below, 32 T cell receptor beta chains from the same sample are listed, as sequenced in a study of molecular identifiers for immune sequencing clone quantification. Each CDR3 protein is one row after TCRdb ran MiXCR on the PCR reads. The sample contains just under 20,000 distinct CDR3 sequences, roughly 20% of which appear only once. The sequencing input was naive CD8+ T cells from blood, with Jurkat cell RNA spiked in. Stated subset: FACS-sorted CD8+CD4-CCR7+CD45RA+ naive T cells. Receptor source: a human donor in good health. Some libraries in this study had Jurkat cell RNA spiked in.

The V call is TRBV28, the J call TRBJ2-7; D not resolved. Trimming removed 5 bases at V and 5 bases at J, with 10 bases between. Germline CDR1 reads MDHEN; CDR2 reads SYDVKM. The length of the CDR3 is 12 residues. CDR3 amino acids: CASSLQFHEQYF. CDR3 coding DNA: TGTGCCAGCAGTCTCCAGTTCCACGAGCAGTACTTC.

This clonotype was found a few times. The genes are TRBV18 and TRBJ2-3; D call uncertain. V lost 9 bases, J lost 0 bases, and 7 bases lay in between. Germline V CDR1 and CDR2: KGHSH, LQKENI. This CDR3 has 12 amino acids. The CDR3, as DNA: TGTGCCAGTAAGGACAGCACAGATACGCAGTATTTT. Amino acids: CASKDSTDTQYF.

This clonotype was seen a handful of times. V is TRBV28 and J is TRBJ2-2; D is possibly TRBD1 (5 bases). V dropped 0 bases and J dropped 0 bases, with 5 bases sitting between them. The CDR3 length is 15 residues. Germline loops: CDR1 MDHEN, CDR2 SYDVKM. The CDR3 DNA sequence: TGTGCCAGCAGTTTATGGGACACGAACACCGGGGAGCTGTTTTTT. Translated, it gives CASSLWDTNTGELFF.

This clonotype is medium-sized (0.01 to 0.1%) in the sample. J is TRBJ2-7 and V is TRBV7-9; maybe TRBD1 (6 bases). The CDR3 loop spans 14 amino acids. Trimming pared 5 bases from V and 3 bases from J, leaving 14 bases between. The V gene's germline CDR1 is SEHNR and CDR2 FQNEAQ (reference sequence). For the CDR3, the DNA is TGTGCCAGCAGCACCCGACAGGTAAACTACGAGCAGTACTTC. Its protein is CASSTRQVNYEQYF. Looking up the rest from reference TRBV7-9 and TRBJ2-7 gives the full variable domain: DTGVSQNPRHKITKRGQNVTFRCDPISEHNRLYWYRQTLGQGPEFLTYFQNEAQLEKSRLLSDRFSAERPKGSFSTLEIQRTEQGDSAMYLCASSTRQVNYEQYFGPGTRLTVT.

The chain employs TRBV28 and TRBJ1-5; D gene uncertain. Germline-derived CDR1 and CDR2 are MDHEN and SYDVKM. V lost 2 bases and J lost 9, with 14 bases in between. This CDR3 contains 14 residues. The CDR3, as DNA: TGTGCCAGCAGTTTAAGTGGCGAGGCGCGGCCCCAGCATTTT. Translated, it gives CASSLSGEARPQHF.

This clonotype was recorded at least ten times. This sequence joins TRBV19 and TRBJ2-7; D might be TRBD1 (6 bases). This CDR3 has 12 residues. Germline V CDR1 and CDR2: LNHDA, SQIVND (reference sequence). Trimming took 1 base from V and 7 from J, leaving 8 bases between them. CDR3 coding DNA: TGTGCCAGTAGTATAGCAGGGGATGAGCAGTACTTC. Protein sequence: CASSIAGDEQYF.

In this sample, this clonotype turned up many times. The chain joins TRBV7-9 to TRBJ1-1, with a weak D call TRBD1 (6 bases). Trimming left V 4 bases short and J 8 bases short, with 8 bases between. The CDR3 length is 11 residues. CDR1 and CDR2 from the germline V gene are SEHNR and FQNEAQ (reference sequence). The CDR3: CASSSGQEAFF. The DNA of the CDR3 is TGTGCCAGCAGCTCCGGACAGGAAGCTTTCTTT.

This clonotype was observed at least ten times. The chain joins TRBV7-3 to TRBJ2-3; D possibly corresponds to TRBD1 (6 bases). The V end lost 1 base, the J end lost 2 bases, and 10 bases lay between the germline ends. Germline lookup yields CDR1 SGHTA and CDR2 FQGTGA. The CDR3 runs to 15 residues. CDR3: CASSLIGGNTDTQYF. The CDR3 coding sequence is TGTGCCAGCAGCTTAATTGGGGGCAACACAGATACGCAGTATTTT.

This clonotype was counted many times. J is TRBJ1-6 and V is TRBV20-1; a weak D match, TRBD1 (6 bases). V was cut by 3 bases and J by 7 bases, with 13 bases left in between. CDR1 and CDR2 from the germline V gene are DFQATT and SNEGSKA (reference sequence). CDR3 size: 14 residues. In DNA, the CDR3 is TGCAGTGCTAGGGGGGGCAGTCAAAATTCACCCCTCCACTTT. This encodes CSARGGSQNSPLHF.

The V gene is TRBV3-1, the J gene TRBJ1-1; a weak D match, TRBD1 (5 bases). CDR1 LGHDT and CDR2 YNNKEL come from the germline V gene (reference sequence). With 4 bases removed from V and 0 bases from J, the gap between germline ends came to 9 bases. The CDR3 totals 14 residues. The CDR3 region is CASSPDTLNTEAFF. The CDR3 nucleotides read TGTGCCAGCAGCCCGGACACCCTGAACACTGAAGCTTTCTTT.

Points on this clonotype: This may come from a read error, since a much larger clone is one base off. The CDR3 nucleotides read TGTGCCAGCAGTCCCTTAAGACTAACTTCCACAGATACGCAGTATTTT. It yields the protein CASSPLRLTSTDTQYF. The rearrangement uses TRBV12-3 or TRBV12-4 and TRBJ2-3, with D perhaps matching TRBD2 (5 bases). V gave up 5 bases and J gave up 2 bases, with 17 bases separating them. CDR3 length: 16 amino acids.

This clonotype ranks as medium-sized. The rearrangement uses TRBV7-2 and TRBJ2-7; weak D call: TRBD2 (6 bases). Trimming shortened V by 5 bases and J by 1 base, and 15 bases separated the two germline ends. The CDR3 sequence is 15 residues long. Germline V CDR1 and CDR2: SGHTA, FQGNSA. The CDR3 sequence is CASSTKPGDSYEQYF. As DNA, the CDR3 is TGTGCCAGCAGCACTAAGCCGGGGGATTCCTACGAGCAGTACTTC.

This clonotype was counted at least ten times. The chain carries TRBV7-2 and TRBJ2-3; 9 bases map to TRBD2. Germline V CDR1 and CDR2: SGHTA, FQGNSA. CDR3 size: 17 residues. With 4 bases clipped from V and 0 bases from J, the junction kept 8 bases outside the gene matches. CDR3 nucleotides: TGTGCCAGCAGCTCCCCCGTGACTAGCGGAAGCACAGATACGCAGTATTTT. This codes for CASSSPVTSGSTDTQYF.

Remarks on this clonotype: A clone one base away is much larger, so this may be a read error. This chain joins TRBV6-2 or TRBV6-3 and TRBJ2-1; D perhaps matches TRBD2 (6 bases). This CDR3 contains 12 residues. V was clipped by 7 bases and J by 14 bases, with 18 bases between them. Germline CDR1 reads MNHEY; CDR2 reads SVGEGT. The CDR3 region has the DNA TGTGCCAGCACACCTAGCGAGAGGGCTGAGTTCTTC. The encoded protein is CASTPSERAEFF.

This clonotype was detected a few times. The V and J genes are TRBV20-1 and TRBJ2-7; TRBD2 aligns across 12 bases. Looked up from germline, CDR1 is DFQATT and CDR2 is SNEGSKA (reference sequence). The V and J ends lost 1 base and 6 bases, in that order; junction bases with no gene match: 16. This CDR3 spans 18 amino acids. The CDR3 region is CSARVLLAGGPRRGEQYF. The CDR3 DNA follows: TGCAGTGCTAGAGTACTGCTAGCGGGAGGGCCGCGTAGGGGCGAGCAGTACTTC.

This clonotype was counted only a few times. The J gene is TRBJ1-6, the V gene TRBV6-6; TRBD1 matches 7 bases. Losses at the gene ends were 5 bases for V and 2 bases for J; bases not matched to a gene: 12. Germline lookup yields CDR1 MNHNY and CDR2 SVGAGI (reference sequence). This CDR3 is 18 amino acids long. The CDR3 loop reads CASSNPRTGRAYNSPLHF. The CDR3, as DNA: TGTGCCAGCAGTAACCCCCGGACAGGCAGGGCCTATAATTCACCCCTCCACTTT.

The chain uses TRBV9 and TRBJ2-4; 8 nucleotides agree with TRBD2. With V trimmed by 1 base and J by 11 bases, 11 bases remained unmatched. This CDR3 spans 15 amino acids. Germline loops: CDR1 SGDLS, CDR2 YYNGEE. In DNA form, the CDR3 reads TGTGCCAGCAGCGTACGGGCGGGAGGAGGTCAATTTCAGTACTTC. This translates into CASSVRAGGGQFQYF.

As regards this clonotype: The limits of the CDR3 on the DNA are not certain, so only TCRdb's listed CDR3 is given. The chain recombines TRBV12-3 or TRBV12-4 with TRBJ2-3; the D call in the table, TRBD2, was not verified against the DNA. The CDR3 spans 14 amino acids, including both terminal residues. The CDR3 loop reads CASSSSVAADTQYF.

This clonotype rates as medium-sized. This sequence joins TRBV5-1 and TRBJ2-1, with 8 positions matching TRBD2. V was clipped by 5 bases and J by 4 bases; unmatched bases: 8. Germline assignment: CDR1 SGHRS and CDR2 YFSETQ. The CDR3 is made up of 15 amino acids. CDR3 coding DNA: TGCGCCAGCAGTGGACGGGAGGGGAATTACAATGAGCAGTTCTTC. Its translation is CASSGREGNYNEQFF.

With regard to this clonotype: With a much larger clone just one base away, this may be a read error. Lacking the conserved final phenylalanine or tryptophan, this CDR3 likely reflects a read error. The chain joins TRBV7-9 to TRBJ1-1; TRBD1 aligns across 7 bases. The CDR3 contains 17 residues. V lost 4 bases, J lost 3 bases, and 14 bases stayed unmatched. Per the germline V gene, CDR1 is SEHNR and CDR2 is FQNEAQ (reference sequence). The CDR3 sequence: CASSYPALRGGHTEAFI. The CDR3 region has the DNA TGTGCCAGCAGCTACCCCGCCCTCAGGGGGGGGCACACTGAAGCTTTCATT.

Comments on this clonotype: One base away lies a much larger clone, so this may be a sequencing read error. Written as DNA, the CDR3 is TGCAGTGCTAGTCCCTTACTAAACTCCTACGAGCAGTACTTC. Protein: CSASPLLNSYEQYF. The chain uses TRBV20-1 and TRBJ2-7; no clear D. CDR1 and CDR2 (germline): DFQATT, SNEGSKA (reference sequence). Trimming left V 3 bases short and J 0 bases short, with 12 bases between. This CDR3 comprises 14 residues.

This clonotype was recorded at least ten times. This chain connects TRBV6-2 or TRBV6-3 to TRBJ2-4, with D possibly TRBD2 on 5 matching bases. This CDR3 has 11 amino acids. Germline V CDR1 and CDR2: MNHEY, SVGEGT. V was shortened by 6 bases and J by 11 bases, with 11 bases between the two germline ends. CDR3 DNA: TGTGCCAGCAGAACGGGGAAGTTTCAGTACTTC. It is translated as CASRTGKFQYF.

This clonotype was detected many times. This rearrangement joins TRBV7-2 to TRBJ2-5; perhaps TRBD2 as D (5 bases). The CDR3 is 15 residues long. Germline-derived CDR1 and CDR2 are SGHTA and FQGNSA. V shed 5 bases and J shed 0 bases, with 13 bases lying between them. Written as DNA, the CDR3 is TGTGCCAGCAGCCGGTTCAAGCGGAACCAAGAGACCCAGTACTTC. Translating it yields CASSRFKRNQETQYF.

Details on this clonotype: This may be a read error, as it is one base from a much larger clone. The V and J genes are TRBV7-9 and TRBJ2-1; 11 bases align to TRBD2. Trimming cost V 5 bases and J 3 bases; bases outside gene matches: 3. Germline-derived CDR1 and CDR2 are SEHNR and FQNEAQ (reference sequence). The length of the CDR3 is 15 residues. The DNA of the CDR3 is TGTGCCAGCAGCATGCTAGCGGGAGGCTACAATGAGCAGTTCTTC. Protein: CASSMLAGGYNEQFF.

Ten or more counts support this clonotype. The chain links TRBV7-7 to TRBJ2-5, with 7 bases that match TRBD1. The V and J ends lost 4 bases and 2 bases, in that order; junction bases with no gene match: 4. The CDR3 covers 14 residues. Germline CDR1 and CDR2: SSHAT and FNYEAQ (reference sequence). This CDR3 reads CASSYEGQQETQYF. The CDR3 DNA is TGTGCCAGCAGCTACGAGGGACAGCAAGAGACCCAGTACTTC.

The chain employs TRBV6-2 or TRBV6-3 and TRBJ2-7; D call uncertain. CDR1 MNHEY and CDR2 SVGEGT come from the germline V gene. Trimming removed 10 bases at V and 3 bases at J, with 10 bases between. The CDR3 extends over 11 amino acids. The DNA for the CDR3 is TGTGCCACCACGGATGGCTACGAGCAGTACTTC. Its protein is CATTDGYEQYF.

A word on this clonotype: A much larger clone differs by one base, so this may be a read error. The rearrangement links TRBV4-1 to TRBJ2-1; 8 nucleotides line up with TRBD2. Germline CDR1 is MGHRA and CDR2 is YSYEKL. The CDR3 length is 17 residues. CDR3 bases: TGCGCCAGCGGCCAAGATGGCAGCGGGAGTACCTACAATGAGCAGTTCTTC. The encoded protein is CASGQDGSGSTYNEQFF.

This clonotype occurred many times. V is TRBV7-8 and J is TRBJ2-7, with a tentative D call TRBD1 (5 bases). Germline loops: CDR1 SGHVS, CDR2 FQNEAQ. This CDR3 has 13 residues. Trimming removed 8 bases from V and 2 bases from J, with 13 bases in between. The CDR3 DNA sequence: TGTGCCAGCGGACACCTCCAAACCTACGAGCAGTACTTC. Protein: CASGHLQTYEQYF.

This clonotype is deemed medium-sized. The chain couples TRBV12-3 or TRBV12-4 to TRBJ2-2, with no clear D. The CDR3 has 12 amino acids. The V end lost 11 bases, the J end lost 3 bases, and 10 bases lay between the germline ends. In DNA form, the CDR3 reads TGTGCCGTCGGCAGGTACACCGGGGAGCTGTTTTTT. This codes for CAVGRYTGELFF.

This clonotype occurred many times. This sequence joins TRBV6-5 and TRBJ2-3, with D unclear. V was trimmed by 8 bases and J by 0 bases, leaving 3 bases between them. This CDR3 has 11 residues. CDR1 MNHEY and CDR2 SVGAGI come from the germline V gene. The CDR3 DNA sequence: TGTGCCAGCTTCAGCACAGATACGCAGTATTTT. This gives the protein CASFSTDTQYF.

This clonotype was counted at least ten times. The V gene is TRBV4-2, the J gene TRBJ2-2; D remains unclear. Germline V gives CDR1 LGHNA, CDR2 YNFKEQ. The CDR3 spans 15 residues. V was cut by 4 bases and J by 3 bases, with 12 bases left in between. This CDR3 reads CASSRTPSDTGELFF. DNA of the CDR3: TGTGCCAGCAGCCGGACCCCGTCGGACACCGGGGAGCTGTTTTTT.

About this clonotype: An end of the junction does not agree with germline; a read error may underlie this. This chain joins TRBV28 and TRBJ1-2, with unresolved D. This CDR3 comprises 13 residues. Germline V gives CDR1 MDHEN, CDR2 SYDVKM. The CDR3 DNA sequence: TGTGCCAGCAGTTTTAAGGTCCTCTATGGCTACACTTTC. As protein: CASSFKVLYGYTF.